The 14 T cell receptor beta chains listed next were all sequenced from one sample in a study of molecular identifiers for immune sequencing clone quantification. TCRdb recomputed calls from the PCR reads with MiXCR, one row per CDR3 protein. Of under 800,000 distinct CDR3 sequences detected, approximately 24% appear once; the ten largest clones hold about 0.78%. The source material was naive CD8+ T cells from blood, with Jurkat cell RNA spiked in. Subset defined: FACS-sorted CD8+CD4-CCR7+CD45RA+ naive T cells. All receptors come from a human donor in good health. Some libraries in this study had Jurkat cell RNA spiked in.

This sequence joins TRBV7-9 and TRBJ1-2, with TRBD1 matching over 8 bases. After removal of 5 bases from V and 4 bases from J, the junction contained 6 bases not matched to a gene. The CDR3 loop spans 14 amino acids. Germline V gives CDR1 SEHNR, CDR2 FQNEAQ (reference sequence). Here the CDR3 reads CASSPTDRGYGYTF. The CDR3 nucleotides read TGTGCCAGCAGCCCTACAGACAGGGGCTATGGCTACACCTTC.

This clonotype appeared many times. The rearrangement joins TRBV4-1 to TRBJ1-5; D is undetermined. CDR3 length: 13 residues. The ends were cut back, 4 bases at V and 7 bases at J, with 11 bases in the middle. Germline loops: CDR1 MGHRA, CDR2 YSYEKL. The CDR3 sequence is CASSPGPGQPQHF. DNA of the CDR3: TGCGCCAGCAGCCCCGGACCGGGGCAGCCCCAGCATTTT.

In the case of this clonotype: The junction departs from germline at one end; a sequencing error may be responsible. The chain has TRBV27 and TRBJ2-1; D gene unclear. The CDR3 has 15 amino acids. The V gene's germline CDR1 is MNHEY and CDR2 SMNVEV (reference sequence). The CDR3 coding sequence is TGTGCCAGCATTTTATCAGGTGGGGCCTACAATGAGCAGTTCTTC. Its protein is CASILSGGAYNEQFF.

This clonotype was picked up many times. The V and J genes are TRBV20-1 and TRBJ2-7; 7 bases are shared with TRBD1. The germline V gene encodes CDR1 DFQATT and CDR2 SNEGSKA (reference sequence). Trimming cost V 5 bases and J 6 bases; bases outside gene matches: 4. This CDR3 is 11 amino acids long. For the CDR3, the DNA is TGCAGTGCTCCAAGGGGGCTCGAGCAGTACTTC. Its protein product is CSAPRGLEQYF.

A word on this clonotype: Possible read error: a much larger clone is one base away. The V call is TRBV27, the J call TRBJ1-5; D is ambiguous. CDR3 length equals 14 residues. Germline V gene sequence: CDR1 MNHEY, CDR2 SMNVEV (reference sequence). The CDR3 here is CASSFGVPNQPQQF. CDR3 DNA sequence: TGTGCCAGCAGTTTCGGGGTCCCCAATCAGCCCCAGCAGTTT.

In the case of this clonotype: At one of its ends the junction is not consistent with the germline gene, which may arise from a read error. The rearrangement joins TRBV30 to TRBJ1-1, with D unresolved. Germline CDR1 reads GTSNPN; CDR2 reads SVGIG (reference sequence). This CDR3 is built from 13 residues. The CDR3: CVWSPQPNTEAFF. DNA of the CDR3: TGTGTCTGGAGTCCCCAGCCGAACACTGAAGCTTTCTTT.

The rearrangement uses TRBV4-3 and TRBJ2-7; 7 nucleotides line up with TRBD2. The germline CDR1 and CDR2 sequences are LGHNA and YSLEER. The length of the CDR3 is 19 residues. V shed 0 bases, J shed 0 bases, and the junction held 14 bases outside the gene matches. The CDR3 region is CASSQEATAAGVLSYEQYF. The DNA for the CDR3 is TGCGCCAGCAGCCAAGAGGCCACAGCGGCGGGAGTGCTCTCCTACGAGCAGTACTTC.

This clonotype was detected ten times or more. The chain is built from TRBV27 and TRBJ1-4, with 9 bases matching TRBD1. The CDR3 sequence is 18 residues long. The V gene's germline CDR1 is MNHEY and CDR2 SMNVEV (reference sequence). The trim removed 5 bases at V and 3 bases at J, leaving 13 bases unmatched. This chain's CDR3 is CASSTLTGGRLANEKLFF. The CDR3, as DNA: TGTGCCAGCAGTACTCTGACAGGGGGGCGGTTGGCTAATGAAAAACTGTTTTTT.

Remarks on this clonotype: A junction end diverges from the germline sequence, so it may reflect a read error. The chain recombines TRBV20-1 with TRBJ2-7; TRBD2 agrees at 8 bases. This CDR3 region has 15 residues. Germline CDR1 and CDR2: DFQATT and SNEGSKA (reference sequence). The CDR3 DNA follows: TGCGGTGCTAGGGTCGTGGCGGGAGGTCCCTACGAGCAGTACTTC. Its protein product is CGARVVAGGPYEQYF.

The table lists this clonotype with many counts. The chain is built from TRBV7-8 and TRBJ2-3; no firm D call. Germline V CDR1 and CDR2: SGHVS, FQNEAQ. V lost 7 bases, J lost 3 bases, and 14 bases lay in between. The CDR3 totals 14 residues. This CDR3 is CASTPGSGTDTQYF. The CDR3 DNA is TGTGCCAGCACCCCTGGATCCGGGACAGATACGCAGTATTTT.

The V and J genes are TRBV5-4 and TRBJ2-7; D may be TRBD2 (6 bases). Germline CDR1 is SGHNT and CDR2 is YYREEE (reference sequence). V lost 4 bases and J lost 0, with 23 bases in between. The CDR3 is 18 residues long. The CDR3 protein is CASSAGRTISLPSYEQYF. The CDR3 region has the DNA TGTGCCAGCAGCGCGGGACGGACGATCTCGCTACCCTCCTACGAGCAGTACTTC.

In this sample, this clonotype turned up many times. The chain carries TRBV5-1 and TRBJ1-4; D not certain. Deletions cut 7 bases from V and 0 bases from J, with 10 bases between. The CDR3 is 14 amino acids. The germline V gene has CDR1 SGHRS and CDR2 YFSETQ. The DNA for the CDR3 is TGCGCCAGCGGAAGGACGGCAACTAATGAAAAACTGTTTTTT. Protein sequence: CASGRTATNEKLFF. Looking up the rest from reference TRBV5-1 and TRBJ1-4 gives the full variable domain: KAGVTQTPRYLIKTRGQQVTLSCSPISGHRSVSWYQQTPGQGLQFLFEYFSETQRNKGNFPGRFSGRQFSNSRSEMNVSTLELGDSALYLCASGRTATNEKLFFGSGTQLSVL.

Note on this clonotype: A read error may explain this, as a much larger clone is one base away. The CDR3 does not end in the conserved phenylalanine or tryptophan, so this is likely a read error. The CDR3 DNA is TGCAGCGTGCTTGTCGGTTCCTATGGCTACACCCTC. It translates to CSVLVGSYGYTL. The V gene is TRBV29-1, the J gene TRBJ1-2; D is unresolved. This CDR3 is built from 12 residues. Germline V gene lookup returns CDR1 SQVTM and CDR2 ANQGSEA. Trimming removed 6 bases from V and 4 bases from J, with 12 bases in between.

This clonotype has at least ten counts. The V gene is TRBV6-2 or TRBV6-3, the J gene TRBJ1-1; no definite D call. V was pared by 5 bases and J by 4 bases, with 14 bases between. CDR1 MNHEY and CDR2 SVGEGT come from the germline V gene. This CDR3 contains 14 residues. The CDR3 sequence is CASSPSDAGTEAFF. Written as DNA, the CDR3 is TGTGCCAGCAGTCCCTCCGATGCCGGCACTGAAGCTTTCTTT.